This T cell receptor (beta chain) came from a study of naive and memory T cell subsets. At least ten counts were recorded for this clonotype. This CDR3 region has 15 residues. From germline, CDR1 is MDHEN and CDR2 SYDVKM. V shed 6 bases, J shed 2 bases, and the junction held 7 bases outside the gene matches. Alpha and beta libraries were amplified separately from the second PCR onward. Both TRBC1 and TRBC2 were covered by a beta constant-region primer of two equimolar oligonucleotides. The ligated cDNA underwent four PCR rounds using SP2 and nested alpha and beta constant-region primers. TCRdb called the UMI-ligation and nested PCR reads again in MiXCR, with one record for every CDR3 protein. The repertoire has 130,000 or so distinct CDR3 sequences, approximately 37% of them found once; the top ten carry approximately 0.9%.

The clonotype originates from a human donor in good health. The sample taken for sequencing was central memory CD4+ T cells from blood. The chain has TRBV28 and TRBJ2-7; 10 bases fit TRBD1. CDR3 protein: CASSPAGTGAYEQYF. CDR3 coding DNA: TGTGCCAGCAGCCCGGCCGGGACAGGGGCCTACGAGCAGTACTTC.